The following is a T cell receptor beta chain sequence with its context. What it binds is unknown. The germline V and J ends were trimmed by 5 bases and 7 bases, with 18 bases remaining between them. The CDR3 runs to 15 residues. Germline values: CDR1 MNHEY, CDR2 SMNVEV (reference sequence). TCRdb called the reads again in MiXCR, with one record for every CDR3 protein. Counted here are 140,000 to 150,000 distinct CDR3 sequences, 30% to 40% occurring once; the ten biggest clones make up about 50%. This record belongs to a study of T cell repertoires in cytomegalovirus infection. The chain has TRBV27 and TRBJ2-1; D possibly corresponds to TRBD2 (5 bases). Source: CD8+ T cells from cultured PBMCs, taken from culture after CMV antigen stimulation. This receptor was taken from a human donor in good health (CMV status not recorded). Some clones in this sample may be carry-over from other donors' samples. The CDR3 region is CASSQDKVGGNEQFF. CDR3 coding DNA: TGTGCCAGCAGTCAAGACAAGGTCGGCGGGAATGAGCAGTTCTTC.